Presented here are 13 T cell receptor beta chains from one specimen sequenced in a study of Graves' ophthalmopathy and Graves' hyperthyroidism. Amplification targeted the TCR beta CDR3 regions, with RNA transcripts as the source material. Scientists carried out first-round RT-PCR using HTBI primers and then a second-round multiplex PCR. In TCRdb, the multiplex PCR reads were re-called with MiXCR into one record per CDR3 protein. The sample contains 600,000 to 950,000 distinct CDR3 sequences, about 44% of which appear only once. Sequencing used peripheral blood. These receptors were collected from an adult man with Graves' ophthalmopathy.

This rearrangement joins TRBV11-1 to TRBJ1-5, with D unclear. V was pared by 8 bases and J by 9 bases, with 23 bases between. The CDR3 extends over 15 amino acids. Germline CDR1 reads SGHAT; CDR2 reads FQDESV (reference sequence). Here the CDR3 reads CASGRTTGSGGPQHF. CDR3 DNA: TGTGCCAGCGGACGAACCACCGGGTCCGGCGGGCCCCAGCATTTT. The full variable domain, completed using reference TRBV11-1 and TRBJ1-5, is EAEVAQSPRYKITEKSQAVAFWCDPISGHATLYWYRQILGQGPELLVQFQDESVVDDSQLPKDRFSAERLKGVDSTLKIQPAELGDSAMYLCASGRTTGSGGPQHFGDGTRLSIL.

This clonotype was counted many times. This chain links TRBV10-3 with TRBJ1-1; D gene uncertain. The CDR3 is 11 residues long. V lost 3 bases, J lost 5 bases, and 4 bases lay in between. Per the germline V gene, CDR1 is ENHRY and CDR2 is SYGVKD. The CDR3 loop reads CAISDGTEAFF. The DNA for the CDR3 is TGTGCCATCAGTGACGGAACTGAAGCTTTCTTT.

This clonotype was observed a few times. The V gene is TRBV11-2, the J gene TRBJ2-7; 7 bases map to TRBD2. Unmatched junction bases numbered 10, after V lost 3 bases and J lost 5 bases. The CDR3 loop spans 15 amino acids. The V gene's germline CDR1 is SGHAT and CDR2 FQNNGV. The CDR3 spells CASSFVGGSRDEQYF. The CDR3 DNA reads TGTGCCAGCAGCTTCGTGGGCGGGAGTAGGGACGAGCAGTACTTC.

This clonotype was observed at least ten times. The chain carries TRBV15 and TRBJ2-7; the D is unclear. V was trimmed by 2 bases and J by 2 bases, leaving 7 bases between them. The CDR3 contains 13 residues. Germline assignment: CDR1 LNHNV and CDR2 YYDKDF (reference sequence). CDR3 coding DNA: TGTGCCACCAGCAGAACCGGGCCCTACGAGCAGTACTTC. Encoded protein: CATSRTGPYEQYF.

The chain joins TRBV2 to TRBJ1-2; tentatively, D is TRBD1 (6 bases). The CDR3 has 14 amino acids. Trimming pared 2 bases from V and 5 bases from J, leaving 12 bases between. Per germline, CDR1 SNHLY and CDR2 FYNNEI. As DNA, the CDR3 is TGTGCCAGCAGTGAACAGGGGATAGGGTATGGCTACACCTTC. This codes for CASSEQGIGYGYTF.

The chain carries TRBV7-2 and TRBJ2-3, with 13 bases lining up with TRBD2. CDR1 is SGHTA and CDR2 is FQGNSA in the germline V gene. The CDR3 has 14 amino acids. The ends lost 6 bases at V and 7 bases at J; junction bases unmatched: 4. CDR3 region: CASRGLAGKYTQYF. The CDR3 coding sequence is TGTGCCAGCAGGGGACTAGCGGGAAAATATACGCAGTATTTT.

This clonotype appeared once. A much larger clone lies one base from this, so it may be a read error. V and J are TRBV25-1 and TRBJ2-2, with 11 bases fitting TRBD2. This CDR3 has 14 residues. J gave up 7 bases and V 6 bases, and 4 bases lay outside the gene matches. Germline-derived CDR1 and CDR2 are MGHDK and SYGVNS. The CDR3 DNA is TGTGCCAGCAGCTCCGGGACTAGCGGCGGGGAGCTGTTTTTT. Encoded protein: CASSSGTSGGELFF. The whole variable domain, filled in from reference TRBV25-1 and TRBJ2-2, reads EADIYQTPRYLVIGTGKKITLECSQTMGHDKMYWYQQDPGMELHLIHYSYGVNSTEKGDLSSESTVSRIRTEHFPLTLESARPSHTSQYLCASSSGTSGGELFFGEGSRLTVL.

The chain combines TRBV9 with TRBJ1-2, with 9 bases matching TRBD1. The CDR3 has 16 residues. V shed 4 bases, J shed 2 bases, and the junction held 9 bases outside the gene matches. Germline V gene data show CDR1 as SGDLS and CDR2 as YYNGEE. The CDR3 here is CASSPRRTGENYGYTF. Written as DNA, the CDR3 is TGTGCCAGCAGCCCCCGGAGGACAGGGGAGAACTATGGCTACACCTTC.

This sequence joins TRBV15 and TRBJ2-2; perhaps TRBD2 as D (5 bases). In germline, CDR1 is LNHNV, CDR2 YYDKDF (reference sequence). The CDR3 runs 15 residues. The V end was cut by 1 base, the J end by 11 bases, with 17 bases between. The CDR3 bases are TGTGCCACCAGCAGAGGGACTGGAACCTACAATGAGCTGTTTTTT. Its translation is CATSRGTGTYNELFF.

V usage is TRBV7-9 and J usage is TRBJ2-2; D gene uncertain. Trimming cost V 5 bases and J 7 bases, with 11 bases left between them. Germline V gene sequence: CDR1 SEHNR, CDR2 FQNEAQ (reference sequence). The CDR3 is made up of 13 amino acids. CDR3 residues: CASSPWADGELFF. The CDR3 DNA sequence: TGTGCCAGCAGCCCCTGGGCGGACGGGGAGCTGTTTTTT.

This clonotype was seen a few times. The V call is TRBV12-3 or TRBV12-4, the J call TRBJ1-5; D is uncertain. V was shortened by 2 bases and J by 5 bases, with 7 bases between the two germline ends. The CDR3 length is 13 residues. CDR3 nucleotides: TGTGCCAGCAGTTTAATCCCGGATCAGCCCCAGCATTTT. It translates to CASSLIPDQPQHF.

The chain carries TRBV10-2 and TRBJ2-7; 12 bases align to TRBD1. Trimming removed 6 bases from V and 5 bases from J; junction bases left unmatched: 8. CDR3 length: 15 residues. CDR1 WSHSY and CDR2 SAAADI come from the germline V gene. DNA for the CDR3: TGCGCCAGCAGAAACTCCGGGACAGGGGGCGACGAGCAGTACTTC. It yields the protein CASRNSGTGGDEQYF.

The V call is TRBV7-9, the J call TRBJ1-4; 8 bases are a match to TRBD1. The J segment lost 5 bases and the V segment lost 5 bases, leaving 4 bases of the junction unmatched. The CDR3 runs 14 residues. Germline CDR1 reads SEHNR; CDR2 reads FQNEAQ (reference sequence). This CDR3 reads CASSQGQENEKLFF. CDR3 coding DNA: TGTGCCAGCAGCCAGGGACAGGAAAATGAAAAACTGTTTTTT.